These 25 T cell receptor beta chains were all obtained from the same sample, sequenced in a study of T cell repertoires in cytomegalovirus infection. These receptors have no identified antigens. TCRdb re-called the reads through MiXCR, storing one row per CDR3 protein. The profile covers about 89,000 distinct CDR3 sequences, with roughly 29% appearing a single time and 71% taken by the ten largest. The material sequenced was CD8+ T cells from cultured PBMCs, taken from culture after CMV antigen stimulation. The receptor source for this set is a human donor in good health (CMV status not recorded). Some clones in this sample may be carry-over from other donors' samples.

The chain combines TRBV19 with TRBJ1-4; TRBD1 matches at 8 bases. The CDR3 length is 15 residues. Germline V gene sequence: CDR1 LNHDA, CDR2 SQIVND (reference sequence). With V trimmed by 5 bases and J by 5 bases, 7 bases remained unmatched. DNA for the CDR3: TGTGCCAGTAGTGCCGGACAGGGCCCCAATGAAAAACTGTTTTTT. Its protein product is CASSAGQGPNEKLFF.

The chain employs TRBV10-3 and TRBJ2-7, with D perhaps TRBD1 (6 bases). Trimming pared 2 bases from V and 5 bases from J, leaving 7 bases between. The germline CDR1 and CDR2 sequences are ENHRY and SYGVKD. CDR3 size: 12 residues. CDR3 protein: CAISEGGNEQYF. The DNA of the CDR3 is TGTGCCATCAGTGAGGGGGGCAACGAGCAGTACTTC.

This clonotype was detected ten times or more. The chain joins TRBV19 to TRBJ2-6; D is ambiguous. Between the trimmed V and J ends, which lost 2 bases and 0 bases, there was a span of 5 bases. The CDR3 is 15 amino acids. Germline V lookup: CDR1 LNHDA, CDR2 SQIVND (reference sequence). The CDR3 protein is CASSISSSGANVLTF. CDR3 DNA: TGTGCCAGTAGTATATCGAGCTCTGGGGCCAACGTCCTGACTTTC.

The chain carries TRBV7-9 and TRBJ1-2; D unclear. Germline lookup yields CDR1 SEHNR and CDR2 FQNEAQ (reference sequence). The CDR3 sequence is 12 residues long. V gave up 6 bases and J gave up 4 bases, with 9 bases separating them. CDR3 loop: CASRALGYGYTF. CDR3 in DNA: TGTGCCAGCAGAGCCTTGGGCTATGGCTACACCTTC.

The chain has TRBV9 and TRBJ2-2; 8 bases match TRBD2. V was clipped by 0 bases and J by 4 bases; unmatched bases: 5. In germline, CDR1 is SGDLS, CDR2 YYNGEE. CDR3 length: 16 residues. CDR3 residues: CASSVGAGVGTGELFF. The CDR3 bases are TGTGCCAGCAGCGTAGGAGCGGGGGTGGGCACCGGGGAGCTGTTTTTT. The full variable domain, its missing parts supplied by reference TRBV9 and TRBJ2-2, is DSGVTQTPKHLITATGQRVTLRCSPRSGDLSVYWYQQSLDQGLQFLIQYYNGEERAKGNILERFSAQQFPDLHSELNLSSLELGDSALYFCASSVGAGVGTGELFFGEGSRLTVL.

In this sample, this clonotype turned up many times. The V call is TRBV19, the J call TRBJ2-1, with D hard to call. The CDR3 has 15 residues. Germline lookup yields CDR1 LNHDA and CDR2 SQIVND (reference sequence). The V gene lost 5 bases and the J gene lost 2 bases, with 13 bases spanning the gap. This chain's CDR3 is CASSGSSSTYNEQFF. The CDR3 DNA sequence: TGTGCCAGTAGTGGAAGCTCCTCAACCTACAATGAGCAGTTCTTC.

A remark on this clonotype: Given a much more abundant clone one base away, this may be a read error. The rearrangement uses TRBV7-4 and TRBJ2-7; D call uncertain. The germline gives CDR1 SGHVT, CDR2 SQSDAQ. This CDR3 is built from 12 residues. Trimming pared 1 base from V and 6 bases from J, leaving 7 bases between. In DNA, the CDR3 is TGTGCCAGCAGCTTAGTGCCCTCCGAGCAGTACTTC. The encoded protein is CASSLVPSEQYF.

This clonotype was seen a handful of times. The chain employs TRBV11-1 and TRBJ2-2; 12 positions agree with TRBD2. The CDR3 covers 17 residues. Per germline, CDR1 SGHAT and CDR2 FQDESV (reference sequence). V lost 2 bases and J lost 3; bases outside the gene matches: 4. CDR3 nucleotides: TGTGCCAGCAGCTTACGACTAGCGGGGGAGTACACCGGGGAGCTGTTTTTT. It translates to CASSLRLAGEYTGELFF.

V is TRBV19 and J is TRBJ2-7, with D possibly called TRBD1 or TRBD2 (5 bases each). This CDR3 spans 17 amino acids. V shed 3 bases and J shed 6 bases, with 24 bases lying between them. Looked up from germline, CDR1 is LNHDA and CDR2 is SQIVND (reference sequence). The CDR3 coding sequence is TGTGCCAGTAGTATGTTCCGGGCAGCCGGAATTGGGGGCGAGCAGTACTTC. This encodes CASSMFRAAGIGGEQYF.

This clonotype came up a few times. The chain links TRBV5-1 to TRBJ1-6; D might be TRBD1 (6 bases). V lost 5 bases to trimming and J lost 7 bases, with 16 bases between them. The CDR3 has 15 residues. Germline-derived CDR1 and CDR2 are SGHRS and YFSETQ. The CDR3 loop reads CASRLRGDGNSPLHF. CDR3 sequence (DNA): TGCGCCAGCAGACTTAGGGGGGATGGAAATTCACCCCTCCACTTT.

This clonotype was seen repeatedly, ten times or more. V usage is TRBV7-9 and J usage is TRBJ2-7; 11 bases map to TRBD2. The V gene's germline CDR1 is SEHNR and CDR2 FQNEAQ (reference sequence). V lost 3 bases and J lost 0; bases outside the gene matches: 10. CDR3 size: 18 residues. The CDR3 region has the DNA TGTGCCAGCAGCTTGGTGGTGACTAGCGGGAAAAGCTCCTACGAGCAGTACTTC. Translating it yields CASSLVVTSGKSSYEQYF.

Ten or more counts support this clonotype. Written as DNA, the CDR3 is TGTGCCAGCAGGGAGGACAGGGGTGGCCATGGCTACACCTTC. It encodes CASREDRGGHGYTF. The chain recombines TRBV12-3 or TRBV12-4 with TRBJ1-2, with 9 bases that match TRBD1. This CDR3 has 14 residues. The V and J ends lost 6 bases and 6 bases, in that order; junction bases with no gene match: 8.

This clonotype was counted ten times or more. This rearrangement joins TRBV7-7 to TRBJ2-3; D might be TRBD1 (6 bases). Deletions cut 1 base from V and 1 base from J, with 6 bases between. This CDR3 spans 14 amino acids. Germline CDR1 reads SSHAT; CDR2 reads FNYEAQ (reference sequence). The CDR3 here is CASSLGTGTDTQYF. The CDR3 DNA follows: TGTGCCAGCAGCTTAGGGACAGGCACAGATACGCAGTATTTT.

This chain joins TRBV27 and TRBJ1-1; 7 positions agree with TRBD1. The CDR3 spans 16 residues. Germline trimming cut 5 bases from V and 2 bases from J; bases unmatched to any gene: 11. Germline assignment: CDR1 MNHEY and CDR2 SMNVEV (reference sequence). CDR3 in amino acids: CASSATIGTANTEAFF. The CDR3 DNA reads TGTGCCAGCAGTGCAACCATCGGGACAGCAAACACTGAAGCTTTCTTT.

The rearrangement uses TRBV2 and TRBJ1-1; D is undetermined. From germline, CDR1 is SNHLY and CDR2 FYNNEI. The CDR3 runs to 12 residues. V gave up 8 bases and J gave up 0 bases, with 7 bases separating them. The CDR3 sequence: CASWDVNTEAFF. The CDR3 DNA follows: TGTGCCAGCTGGGATGTGAACACTGAAGCTTTCTTT.

In DNA form, the CDR3 reads TGCGCCAGCAGCCCAGAGCCAGGGTTCTATGGCTACACCTTC. Translating it yields CASSPEPGFYGYTF. The chain uses TRBV5-1 and TRBJ1-2; D perhaps matches TRBD1 (5 bases). The CDR3 extends over 14 amino acids. In germline, CDR1 is SGHRS, CDR2 YFSETQ. V was clipped by 4 bases and J by 4 bases, with 14 bases between them.

This clonotype appeared many times. As DNA, the CDR3 is TGTGCCAGCAGCCTGGGGGGGAATACAAACTATGGCTACACCTTC. The encoded protein is CASSLGGNTNYGYTF. The chain has TRBV3-1 and TRBJ1-2; weak D call: TRBD1 (5 bases). V lost 4 bases and J 2 bases, leaving 14 bases between the germline ends. CDR1 and CDR2 (germline): LGHDT, YNNKEL (reference sequence). The CDR3 extends over 15 amino acids.

This clonotype was seen a handful of times. V is TRBV5-6 and J is TRBJ2-3; D is possibly TRBD1 or TRBD2 (5 bases each). CDR1 and CDR2 from the germline V gene are SGHDT and YYEEEE. Trimming pared 0 bases from V and 2 bases from J, leaving 16 bases between. This CDR3 has 17 amino acids. The CDR3 DNA reads as TGTGCCAGCAGCTTGGAAGTGGGCTCGGGGACCACAGATACGCAGTATTTT. Its translation: CASSLEVGSGTTDTQYF.

The table lists this clonotype with a few counts. This chain uses TRBV19 with TRBJ2-1; TRBD2 aligns across 13 bases. Per germline, CDR1 LNHDA and CDR2 SQIVND (reference sequence). J was trimmed by 3 bases and V by 4 bases; bases with no gene match: 6. This CDR3 contains 17 residues. CDR3 nucleotide sequence: TGTGCCAGTAGTACGCTACTAGCGGGGGGGCTCTACAATGAGCAGTTCTTC. Translating it yields CASSTLLAGGLYNEQFF.

The chain couples TRBV5-1 to TRBJ1-2; a possible D gene is TRBD1 (5 bases). Germline V gives CDR1 SGHRS, CDR2 YFSETQ. This CDR3 contains 15 residues. V was clipped by 4 bases and J by 4 bases, with 17 bases between them. CDR3 sequence: CASSPDRGQGYGYTF. CDR3 sequence (DNA): TGCGCCAGCAGCCCGGATCGTGGGCAGGGCTATGGCTACACCTTC.

This clonotype is judged medium-sized. The CDR3 reads CASSTGPIAGELFF. The CDR3 DNA follows: TGTGCCAGCAGCACGGGACCAATTGCTGGGGAGCTGTTTTTT. V usage is TRBV7-2 and J usage is TRBJ2-2; D could derive from TRBD1 or TRBD2 (5 bases each). V lost 5 bases, J lost 8 bases, and 15 bases lay in between. CDR1 SGHTA and CDR2 FQGNSA come from the germline V gene. This CDR3 has 14 amino acids.

A few counts support this clonotype. This rearrangement joins TRBV27 to TRBJ2-7, with 7 bases aligning to TRBD1. The CDR3 is 14 residues long. The germline CDR1 and CDR2 sequences are MNHEY and SMNVEV (reference sequence). V gave up 3 bases and J gave up 2 bases; unmatched junction bases: 4. CDR3 DNA: TGTGCCAGCAGTTTCCTGGGACAGACCTACGAGCAGTACTTC. Translating it yields CASSFLGQTYEQYF.

This chain uses TRBV29-1 with TRBJ1-1, with 8 bases that match TRBD1. The trim removed 3 bases at V and 7 bases at J, leaving 7 bases unmatched. The CDR3 sequence is 13 residues long. Germline assignment: CDR1 SQVTM and CDR2 ANQGSEA. The CDR3 bases are TGCAGCGTTGACCCAGGGGGCGCGGGTGAAGCTTTCTTT. This translates into CSVDPGGAGEAFF.

V gene TRBV19 combines with J gene TRBJ1-2; possibly TRBD1 for D (6 bases). The CDR3 is 13 residues long. The germline CDR1 and CDR2 sequences are LNHDA and SQIVND (reference sequence). Trimming removed 6 bases from V and 8 bases from J, with 16 bases in between. Here the CDR3 DNA reads TGTGCCAGTAGCCTACCGGACAGACGGGGCTACACCTTC. This encodes CASSLPDRRGYTF.

This clonotype was observed at least ten times. This sequence joins TRBV7-9 and TRBJ1-1; perhaps TRBD1 as D (6 bases). V was shortened by 5 bases and J by 3 bases, with 19 bases between the two germline ends. The CDR3 is 16 residues long. The V gene's germline CDR1 is SEHNR and CDR2 FQNEAQ (reference sequence). The CDR3 loop reads CASSLLVRGSDTEAFF. The CDR3 DNA reads as TGTGCCAGCAGCCTGCTGGTCAGGGGATCCGACACTGAAGCTTTCTTT.